This record looks at one TCR beta chain sequence and its context. This sample was taken from a study of control samples from healthy donors and cancer patients. The CDR3 runs to 13 residues. The ends were cut back, 7 bases at V and 2 bases at J, with 10 bases in the middle. The germline V gene has CDR1 MNHEY and CDR2 SVGAGI. This table comes from immunoSEQ multiplex PCR, and its TCRdb copy is limited to in-frame clones, with some not included. The sample lists 46,000 or so clones, 93% occurring once. Sample: PBMCs. The rearrangement uses TRBV6-5 and TRBJ2-3; D gene uncertain. This clonotype was sampled from a woman aged 45-59 years with head and neck cancer. The CDR3 here is CASNLVPTDTQYF. In DNA form, the CDR3 reads TGTGCCAGCAACCTCGTTCCCACAGATACGCAGTATTTT.